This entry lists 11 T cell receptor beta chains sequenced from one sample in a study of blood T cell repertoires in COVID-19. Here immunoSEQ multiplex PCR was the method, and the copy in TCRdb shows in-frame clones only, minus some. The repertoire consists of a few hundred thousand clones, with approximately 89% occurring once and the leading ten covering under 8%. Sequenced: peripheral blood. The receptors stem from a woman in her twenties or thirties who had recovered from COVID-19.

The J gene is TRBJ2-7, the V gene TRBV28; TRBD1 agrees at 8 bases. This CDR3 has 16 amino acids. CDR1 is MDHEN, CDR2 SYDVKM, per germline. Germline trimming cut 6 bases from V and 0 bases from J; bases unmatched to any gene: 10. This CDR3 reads CASRSTDRASSYEQYF. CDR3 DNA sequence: TGTGCCAGCAGAAGTACGGACAGGGCGAGCTCCTACGAGCAGTACTTC.

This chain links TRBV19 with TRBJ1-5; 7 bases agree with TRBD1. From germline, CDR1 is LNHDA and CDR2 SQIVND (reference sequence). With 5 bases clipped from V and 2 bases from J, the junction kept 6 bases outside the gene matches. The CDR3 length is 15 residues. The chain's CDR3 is CASSPSRGGNQPQHF. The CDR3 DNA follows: TGTGCCAGTAGTCCCTCCAGGGGGGGCAATCAGCCCCAGCATTTT. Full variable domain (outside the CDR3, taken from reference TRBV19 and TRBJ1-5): DGGITQSPKYLFRKEGQNVTLSCEQNLNHDAMYWYRQDPGQGLRLIYYSQIVNDFQKGDIAEGYSVSREKKESFPLTVTSAQKNPTAFYLCASSPSRGGNQPQHFGDGTRLSIL.

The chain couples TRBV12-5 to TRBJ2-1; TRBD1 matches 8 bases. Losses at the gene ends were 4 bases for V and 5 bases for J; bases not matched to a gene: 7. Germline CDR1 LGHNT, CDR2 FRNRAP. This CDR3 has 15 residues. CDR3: CASGSGQGPHNEQFF. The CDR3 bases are TGTGCTAGTGGTTCAGGACAGGGCCCCCACAATGAGCAGTTCTTC.

DNA of the CDR3: TGCGCCAGCAGCCAAGAGGTGATAGCCAATGAGCAGTTCTTC. Its protein product is CASSQEVIANEQFF. The V gene is TRBV4-3, the J gene TRBJ2-1, with D uncertain. Trimming cost V 0 bases and J 6 bases, with 9 bases left between them. The CDR3 has 14 amino acids. Germline CDR1 and CDR2: LGHNA and YSLEER.

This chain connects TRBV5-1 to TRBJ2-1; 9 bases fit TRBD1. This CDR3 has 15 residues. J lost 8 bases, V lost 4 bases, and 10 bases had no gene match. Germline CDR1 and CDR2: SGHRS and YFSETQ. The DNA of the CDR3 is TGCGCCAGCAGCCCCACCGGGACAGGGTTCCATGAGCAGTTCTTC. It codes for CASSPTGTGFHEQFF.

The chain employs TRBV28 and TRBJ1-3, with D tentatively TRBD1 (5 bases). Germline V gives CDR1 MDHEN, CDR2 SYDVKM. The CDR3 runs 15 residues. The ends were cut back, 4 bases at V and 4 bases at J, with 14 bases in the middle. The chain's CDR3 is CASSSLGVSGNTIYF. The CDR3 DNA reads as TGTGCCAGCAGTTCCCTAGGGGTCTCAGGAAACACCATATATTTT.

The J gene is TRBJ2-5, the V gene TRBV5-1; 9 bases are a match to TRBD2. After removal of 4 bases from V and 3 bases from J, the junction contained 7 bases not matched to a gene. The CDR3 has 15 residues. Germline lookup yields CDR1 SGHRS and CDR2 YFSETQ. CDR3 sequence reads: CASSPLAGTEETQYF. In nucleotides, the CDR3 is TGCGCCAGCAGCCCCCTAGCGGGGACAGAAGAGACCCAGTACTTC.

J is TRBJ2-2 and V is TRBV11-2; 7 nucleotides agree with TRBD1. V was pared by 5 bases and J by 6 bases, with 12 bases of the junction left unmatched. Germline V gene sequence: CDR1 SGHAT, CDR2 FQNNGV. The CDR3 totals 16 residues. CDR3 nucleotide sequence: TGTGCCAGCAGCCCAGGTGTGGCAGGGGGACCCGGGGAGCTGTTTTTT. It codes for CASSPGVAGGPGELFF.

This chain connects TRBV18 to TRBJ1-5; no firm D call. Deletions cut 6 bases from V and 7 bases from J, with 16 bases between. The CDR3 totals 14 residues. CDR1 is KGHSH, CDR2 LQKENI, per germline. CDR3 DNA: TGTGCCAGCTCCCCTACGCAGGTAATCCAGCCCCAGCATTTT. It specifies CASSPTQVIQPQHF.

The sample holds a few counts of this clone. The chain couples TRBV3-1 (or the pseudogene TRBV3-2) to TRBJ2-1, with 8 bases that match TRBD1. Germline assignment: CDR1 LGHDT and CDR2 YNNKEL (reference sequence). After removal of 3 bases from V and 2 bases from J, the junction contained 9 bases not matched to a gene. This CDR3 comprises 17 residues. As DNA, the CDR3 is TGTGCCAGCAGCCAGAGACCGACAGGGGAGCCCTACAATGAGCAGTTCTTC. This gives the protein CASSQRPTGEPYNEQFF.

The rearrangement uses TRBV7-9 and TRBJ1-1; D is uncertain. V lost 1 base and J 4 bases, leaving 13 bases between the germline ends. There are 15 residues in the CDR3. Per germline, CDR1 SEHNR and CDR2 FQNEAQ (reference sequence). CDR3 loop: CASSLDGQAGTEAFF. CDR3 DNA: TGTGCCAGCAGCTTAGACGGGCAGGCGGGCACTGAAGCTTTCTTT.